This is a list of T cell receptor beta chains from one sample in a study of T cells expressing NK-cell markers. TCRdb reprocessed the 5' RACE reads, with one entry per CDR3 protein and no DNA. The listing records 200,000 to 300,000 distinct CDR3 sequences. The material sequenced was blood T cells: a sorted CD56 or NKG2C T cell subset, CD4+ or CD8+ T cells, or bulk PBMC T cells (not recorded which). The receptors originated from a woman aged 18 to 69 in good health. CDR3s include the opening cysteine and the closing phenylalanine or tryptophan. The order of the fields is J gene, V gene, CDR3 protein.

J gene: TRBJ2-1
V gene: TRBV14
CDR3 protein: CASSPAGTRTFF

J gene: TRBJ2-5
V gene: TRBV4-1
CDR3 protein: CASSQRGTRYSSQQETQYF

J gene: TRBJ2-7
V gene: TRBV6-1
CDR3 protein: CASSQGQAYEQYF

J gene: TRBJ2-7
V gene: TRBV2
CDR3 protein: CASNPTDYYEQYF

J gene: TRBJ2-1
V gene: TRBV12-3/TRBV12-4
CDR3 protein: CASSFNAGVGGQFF

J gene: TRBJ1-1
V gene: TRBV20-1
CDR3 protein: CGGGQLNTEAFF

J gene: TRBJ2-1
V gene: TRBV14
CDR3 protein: CASSQMSGAYNEQFF

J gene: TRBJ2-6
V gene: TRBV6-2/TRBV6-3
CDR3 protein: CASKSGTLQTGANVLTF

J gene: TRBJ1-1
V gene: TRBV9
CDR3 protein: CASSASGTGSNTEAFF

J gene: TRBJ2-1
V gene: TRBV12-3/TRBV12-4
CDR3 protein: CASSVAGGPLAQIQTYNEQFF

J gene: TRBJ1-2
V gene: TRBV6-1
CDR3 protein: CASTLRRAGYGYTF

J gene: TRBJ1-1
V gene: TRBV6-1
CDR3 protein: CASSETIWVNTEAFF

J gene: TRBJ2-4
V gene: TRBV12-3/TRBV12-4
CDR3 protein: CASSLGGGEGEAKNIQYF

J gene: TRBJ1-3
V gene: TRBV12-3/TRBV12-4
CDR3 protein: CASRDAGSGNTIYF

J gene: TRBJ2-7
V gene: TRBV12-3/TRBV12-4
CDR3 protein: CASSQQSYEQYF

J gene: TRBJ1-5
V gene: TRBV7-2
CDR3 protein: CASSLGGQTNNQPQHF

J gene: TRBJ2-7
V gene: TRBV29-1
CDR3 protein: CSAGLADYEQYF

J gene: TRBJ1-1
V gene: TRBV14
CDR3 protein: CASSQPPAVNTEAFF

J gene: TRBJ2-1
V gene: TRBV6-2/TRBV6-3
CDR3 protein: CASRRTGLGDEQFF

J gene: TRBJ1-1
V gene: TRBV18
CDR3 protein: CASSPGLTENTEAFF

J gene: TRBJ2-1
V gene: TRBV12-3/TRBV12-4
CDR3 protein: CASSFVGDEQFF

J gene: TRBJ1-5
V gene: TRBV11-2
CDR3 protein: CASNEGTGGGASNQPQHF

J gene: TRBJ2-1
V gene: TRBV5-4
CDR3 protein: CASSLGPRDEQFF

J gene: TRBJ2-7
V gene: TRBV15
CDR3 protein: CATSRDGQAYEQYF

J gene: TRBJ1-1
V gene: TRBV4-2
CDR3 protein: CASSQGTGGDEAFF

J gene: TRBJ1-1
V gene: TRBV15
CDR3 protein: CATSRSEGTTNTEAFF

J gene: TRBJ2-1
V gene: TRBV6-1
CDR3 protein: CASRRDRDSNEQFF

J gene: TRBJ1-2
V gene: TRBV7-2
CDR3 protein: CASSPSPGTNYGYTF

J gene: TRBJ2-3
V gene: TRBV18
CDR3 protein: CASSPGLAGPTDTQYF

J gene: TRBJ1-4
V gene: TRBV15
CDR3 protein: CATSRDSPGNEKLFF

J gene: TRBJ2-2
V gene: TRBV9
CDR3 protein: CASSVPGQGYGELFF

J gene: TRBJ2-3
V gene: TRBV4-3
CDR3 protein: CASSQDSHWTGGRTDTQYF

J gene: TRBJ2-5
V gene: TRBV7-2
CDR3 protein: CASSLLPPLAVETQYF

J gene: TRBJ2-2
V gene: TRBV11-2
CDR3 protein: CASSLQATANTGELFF

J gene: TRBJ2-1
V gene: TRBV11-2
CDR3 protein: CASSLGGGTSGWNEQFF

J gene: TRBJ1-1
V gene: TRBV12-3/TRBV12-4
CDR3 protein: CASILSTPMNTEAFF

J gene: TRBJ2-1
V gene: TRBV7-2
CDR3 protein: CASSFTGRNNEQFF

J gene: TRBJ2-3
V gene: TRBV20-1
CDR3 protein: CSAGLAGGPGGTQYF

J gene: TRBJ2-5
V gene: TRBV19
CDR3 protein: CASRPRGQGGPQYF

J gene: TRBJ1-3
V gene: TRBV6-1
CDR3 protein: CASSAVYSGNTIYF

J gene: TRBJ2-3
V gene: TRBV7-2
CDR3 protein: CASTRGRTPTGTQYF

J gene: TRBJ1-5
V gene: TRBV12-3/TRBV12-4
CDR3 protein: CASRSMGDHQPQHF

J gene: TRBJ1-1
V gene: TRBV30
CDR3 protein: CAWRAVGFAGRNTEAFF

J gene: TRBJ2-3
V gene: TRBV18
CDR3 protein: CASSPPGQRTDTQYF

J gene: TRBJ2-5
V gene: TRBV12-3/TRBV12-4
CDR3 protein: CASRLAWQETQYF

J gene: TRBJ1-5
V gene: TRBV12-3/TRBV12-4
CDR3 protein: CASSMSYSNQPQHF

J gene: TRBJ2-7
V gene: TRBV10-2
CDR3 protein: CASSEGGTSGSYEQYF

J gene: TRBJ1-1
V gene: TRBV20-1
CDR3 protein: CSIKAGTVNTEAFF

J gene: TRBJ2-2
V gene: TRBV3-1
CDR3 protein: CASSQGRTAAGELFF

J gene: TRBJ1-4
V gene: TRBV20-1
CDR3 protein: CSARPPGQQNEKLFF

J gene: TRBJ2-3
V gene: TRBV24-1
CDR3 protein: CATSDAATPDTQYF